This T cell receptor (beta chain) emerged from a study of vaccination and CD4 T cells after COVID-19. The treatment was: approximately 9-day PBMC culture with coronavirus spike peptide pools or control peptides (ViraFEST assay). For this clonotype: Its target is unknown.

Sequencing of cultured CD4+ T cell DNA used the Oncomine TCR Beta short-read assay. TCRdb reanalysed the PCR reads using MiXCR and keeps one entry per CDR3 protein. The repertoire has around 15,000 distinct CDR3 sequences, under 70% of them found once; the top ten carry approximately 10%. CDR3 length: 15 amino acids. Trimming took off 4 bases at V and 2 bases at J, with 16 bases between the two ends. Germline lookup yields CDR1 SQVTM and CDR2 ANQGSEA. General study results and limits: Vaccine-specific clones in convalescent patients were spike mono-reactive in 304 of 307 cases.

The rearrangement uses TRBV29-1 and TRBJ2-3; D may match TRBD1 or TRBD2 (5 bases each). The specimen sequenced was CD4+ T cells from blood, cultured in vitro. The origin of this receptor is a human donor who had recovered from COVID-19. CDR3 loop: CSVAHGATYTDTQYF. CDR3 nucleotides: TGCAGCGTTGCGCACGGGGCCACCTACACAGATACGCAGTATTTT.